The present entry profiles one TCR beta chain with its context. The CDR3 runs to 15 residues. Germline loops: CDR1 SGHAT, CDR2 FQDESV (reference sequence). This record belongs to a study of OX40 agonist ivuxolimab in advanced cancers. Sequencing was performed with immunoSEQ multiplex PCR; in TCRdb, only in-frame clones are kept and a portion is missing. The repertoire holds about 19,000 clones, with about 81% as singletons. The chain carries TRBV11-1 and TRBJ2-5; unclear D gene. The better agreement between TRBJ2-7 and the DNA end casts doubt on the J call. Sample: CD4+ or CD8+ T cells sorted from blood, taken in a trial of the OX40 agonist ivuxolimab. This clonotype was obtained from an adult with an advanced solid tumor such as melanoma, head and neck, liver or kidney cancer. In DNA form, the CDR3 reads TGTGCCAGCAGCTTTCTACACAGCTTATCCTACGAGCAGTACTTC. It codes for CASSFLHSLSYEQYF.